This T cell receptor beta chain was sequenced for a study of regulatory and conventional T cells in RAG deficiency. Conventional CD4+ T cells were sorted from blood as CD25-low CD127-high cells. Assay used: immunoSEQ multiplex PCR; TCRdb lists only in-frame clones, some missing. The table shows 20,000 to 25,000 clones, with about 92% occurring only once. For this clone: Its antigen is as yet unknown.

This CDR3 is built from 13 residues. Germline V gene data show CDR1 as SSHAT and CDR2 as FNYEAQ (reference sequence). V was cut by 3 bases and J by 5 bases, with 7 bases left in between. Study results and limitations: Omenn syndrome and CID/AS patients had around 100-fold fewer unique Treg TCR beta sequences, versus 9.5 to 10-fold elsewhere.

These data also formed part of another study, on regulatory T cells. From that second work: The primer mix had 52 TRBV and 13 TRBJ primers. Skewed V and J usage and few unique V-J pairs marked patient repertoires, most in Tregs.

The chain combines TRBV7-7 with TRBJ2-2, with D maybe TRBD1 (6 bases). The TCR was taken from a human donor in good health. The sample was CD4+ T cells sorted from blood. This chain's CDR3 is CASSFQGTGELFF. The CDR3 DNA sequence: TGTGCCAGCAGCTTTCAGGGGACCGGGGAGCTGTTTTTT.